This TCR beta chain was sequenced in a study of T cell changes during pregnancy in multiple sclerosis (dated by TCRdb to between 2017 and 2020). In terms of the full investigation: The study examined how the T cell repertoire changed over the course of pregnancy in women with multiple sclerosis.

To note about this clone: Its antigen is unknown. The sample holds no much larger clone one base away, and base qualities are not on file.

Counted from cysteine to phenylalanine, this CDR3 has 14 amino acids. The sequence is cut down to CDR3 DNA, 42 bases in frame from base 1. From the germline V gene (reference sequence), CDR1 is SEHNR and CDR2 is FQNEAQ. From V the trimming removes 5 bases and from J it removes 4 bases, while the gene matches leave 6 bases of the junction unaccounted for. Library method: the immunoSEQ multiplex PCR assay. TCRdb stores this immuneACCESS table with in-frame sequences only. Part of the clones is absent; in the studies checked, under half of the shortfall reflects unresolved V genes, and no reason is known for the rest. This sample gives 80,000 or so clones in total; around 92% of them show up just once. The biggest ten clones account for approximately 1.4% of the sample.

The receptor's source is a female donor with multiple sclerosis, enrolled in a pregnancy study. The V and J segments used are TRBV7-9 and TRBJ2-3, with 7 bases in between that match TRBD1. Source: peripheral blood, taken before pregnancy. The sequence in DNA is TGTGCCAGCAGCCCGACAGGGAAGCCAGATACGCAGTATTTT. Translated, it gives CASSPTGKPDTQYF.